A single sample gave rise to the 15 T cell receptor beta chains below, sequenced in a study of blood T cell repertoires in COVID-19. The table came from immunoSEQ multiplex PCR; TCRdb's copy has only in-frame clones and leaves some out. The sample lists roughly 230,000 clones; roughly 86% were seen once. The sample comprised peripheral blood. The receptors come from a man in his fifties with acute or convalescent COVID-19.

In the case of this clone: The sample carries other DNA sequences with the same CDR3. The V and J genes are TRBV5-4 and TRBJ1-2; D uncertain. The CDR3 is 13 residues long. V lost 0 bases and J lost 6, with 9 bases in between. CDR1 is SGHNT, CDR2 YYREEE, per germline (reference sequence). CDR3 sequence: CASSLAGVDGYTF. In DNA, the CDR3 is TGTGCCAGCAGCTTGGCAGGCGTAGATGGCTACACCTTC. The full variable domain, rest sourced from reference TRBV5-4 and TRBJ1-2, is ETGVTQSPTHLIKTRGQQVTLRCSSQSGHNTVSWYQQALGQGPQFIFQYYREEENGRGNFPPRFSGLQFPNYSSELNVNALELDDSALYLCASSLAGVDGYTFGSGTRLTVV.

The chain has TRBV25-1 and TRBJ1-2, with 7 nucleotides matching TRBD1. V was clipped by 5 bases and J by 2 bases; unmatched bases: 8. The CDR3 extends over 15 amino acids. The germline V gene has CDR1 MGHDK and CDR2 SYGVNS. The CDR3 nucleotides read TGTGCCAGCAGTCCCCAGGACAGGAGAAACTATGGCTACACCTTC. This codes for CASSPQDRRNYGYTF.

The V gene is TRBV27, the J gene TRBJ1-1, with a tentative D call TRBD1 (5 bases). The CDR3 has 14 residues. V was cut by 2 bases and J by 0 bases, with 7 bases left in between. Germline loops: CDR1 MNHEY, CDR2 SMNVEV (reference sequence). The CDR3 sequence: CASSLPGMNTEAFF. Written as DNA, the CDR3 is TGTGCCAGCAGTTTACCAGGGATGAACACTGAAGCTTTCTTT.

There are a few counts of this clone. The chain carries TRBV7-2 and TRBJ1-6; 7 bases are a match to TRBD1. Germline lookup yields CDR1 SGHTA and CDR2 FQGNSA. Trimming cost V 8 bases and J 10 bases; bases outside gene matches: 14. The CDR3 covers 15 residues. CDR3 DNA sequence: TGTGCCAGCTCCCCTCTTAGACTGGGACAGTCACCCCTCCACTTT. This codes for CASSPLRLGQSPLHF.

This clone was observed a single time. This chain uses TRBV5-1 with TRBJ1-1, with D perhaps TRBD1 (5 bases). The germline CDR1 and CDR2 sequences are SGHRS and YFSETQ. CDR3 length: 15 amino acids. The V and J ends lost 0 bases and 2 bases respectively, with 11 bases between them. CDR3 bases: TGCGCCAGCAGCTTGGCGGGAGGGGTTAACACTGAAGCTTTCTTT. It codes for CASSLAGGVNTEAFF.

The chain is built from TRBV7-3 and TRBJ2-4; tentatively, D is TRBD2 (6 bases). Between the trimmed V and J ends, which lost 2 bases and 6 bases, there was a span of 14 bases. In germline, CDR1 is SGHTA, CDR2 FQGTGA. The CDR3 is 15 amino acids. The CDR3 spells CASSLRGGQINIQYF. As DNA, the CDR3 is TGTGCCAGCAGCTTACGCGGAGGGCAGATAAACATTCAGTACTTC.

The CDR3 here is CASSTWGLAGRGTKKETQYF. DNA of the CDR3: TGTGCCAGCAGCACCTGGGGACTAGCGGGAAGGGGGACGAAGAAAGAGACCCAGTACTTC. V is TRBV7-9 and J is TRBJ2-5, with TRBD2 matching over 13 bases. The CDR3 runs 20 residues. J was trimmed by 3 bases and V by 5 bases; bases with no gene match: 18. Germline CDR1 SEHNR, CDR2 FQNEAQ (reference sequence).

As concerns this clone: Other DNA sequences in this specimen translate into the identical CDR3. This chain links TRBV28 with TRBJ1-5; D unresolved. Trimming removed 6 bases from V and 0 bases from J, with 6 bases in between. CDR3 length: 13 residues. In germline, CDR1 is MDHEN, CDR2 SYDVKM. CDR3 nucleotide sequence: TGTGCCAGCAGGGCATCTAGCAATCAGCCCCAGCATTTT. This encodes CASRASSNQPQHF.

The V and J genes are TRBV11-3 and TRBJ2-6; D is perhaps TRBD1 (7 bases). This CDR3 region has 18 residues. V gave up 5 bases and J gave up 0 bases, with 17 bases separating them. The germline V gene encodes CDR1 SGHNT and CDR2 YENEEA. Written as DNA, the CDR3 is TGTGCCAGCAGCCTGGAGGGACAGTTTAACTCTGGGGCCAACGTCCTGACTTTC. Amino acids: CASSLEGQFNSGANVLTF.

The genes are TRBV5-4 and TRBJ1-2; TRBD1 might be the D (5 bases). The CDR3 has 14 residues. CDR1 and CDR2 (germline): SGHNT, YYREEE (reference sequence). V lost 3 bases to trimming and J lost 4 bases, with 13 bases between them. In DNA, the CDR3 is TGTGCCAGCAGCTCCGGGGGAAGAGGCTATGGCTACACCTTC. Protein product: CASSSGGRGYGYTF.

The table lists this clone with a few counts. The chain joins TRBV27 to TRBJ1-4; possible D gene TRBD1, 5 bases. Germline CDR1 MNHEY, CDR2 SMNVEV (reference sequence). The CDR3 extends over 18 amino acids. V was clipped by 2 bases and J by 2 bases, with 18 bases between them. The CDR3 DNA follows: TGTGCCAGCAGTTTAGCCCCAATTCAACAGGATACTAATGAAAAACTGTTTTTT. Its translation: CASSLAPIQQDTNEKLFF.

This chain links TRBV19 with TRBJ2-2, with no clear D. CDR1 LNHDA and CDR2 SQIVND come from the germline V gene (reference sequence). CDR3 length: 14 residues. The germline V and J ends were trimmed by 2 bases and 6 bases, with 10 bases remaining between them. CDR3 sequence reads: CASSIQNQAGELFF. Here the CDR3 DNA reads TGTGCCAGTAGTATACAGAATCAGGCCGGGGAGCTGTTTTTT. The entire variable domain, with the rest obtained from reference TRBV19 and TRBJ2-2, is as follows: DGGITQSPKYLFRKEGQNVTLSCEQNLNHDAMYWYRQDPGQGLRLIYYSQIVNDFQKGDIAEGYSVSREKKESFPLTVTSAQKNPTAFYLCASSIQNQAGELFFGEGSRLTVL.

The chain joins TRBV11-3 to TRBJ1-6; D is unclear. With 5 bases removed from V and 0 bases from J, the gap between germline ends came to 11 bases. This CDR3 is 16 amino acids long. Germline-derived CDR1 and CDR2 are SGHNT and YENEEA. The CDR3 DNA reads TGTGCCAGCAGCCCCGGACTGATCTCCTATAATTCACCCCTCCACTTT. Its protein is CASSPGLISYNSPLHF. The full variable domain, rest sourced from reference TRBV11-3 and TRBJ1-6, is EAGVVQSPRYKIIEKKQPVAFWCNPISGHNTLYWYLQNLGQGPELLIRYENEEAVDDSQLPKDRFSAERLKGVDSTLKIQPAELGDSAVYLCASSPGLISYNSPLHFGNGTRLTVT.

The count of this clone is one. The rearrangement joins TRBV5-1 to TRBJ1-1; 8 positions match TRBD1. This CDR3 region has 16 residues. Looked up from germline, CDR1 is SGHRS and CDR2 is YFSETQ. V shed 1 base and J 2 bases; nucleotides not matched to a gene: 7. CDR3 nucleotide sequence: TGCGCCAGCAGCTTGCTGACAGGGGTTCCAAACACTGAAGCTTTCTTT. This translates into CASSLLTGVPNTEAFF.

The J gene is TRBJ2-1, the V gene TRBV10-1; D unresolved. Trimming pared 5 bases from V and 5 bases from J, leaving 10 bases between. Germline CDR1 reads WNHNN; CDR2 reads SYGVQD (reference sequence). This CDR3 spans 13 amino acids. The CDR3 is CASSRRPDNEQFF. The CDR3 nucleotides are TGCGCCAGCAGTAGGCGGCCGGACAATGAGCAGTTCTTC.